These T cell receptor beta chains were read from a single sample in a study of cytomegalovirus exposure and HLA in healthy donors. Measured with immunoSEQ multiplex PCR; TCRdb has only the in-frame clones, and not every one. The sample lists more than 80,000 clones, more than 75% seen once, with roughly 6% in the top ten. The sample consisted of PBMCs. The receptor source for this set is a woman between 50 and 59 years old in good health and CMV-seropositive. Both conserved end residues are part of each CDR3. The D gene is left open where the match is weak. Expanded clones get a size class; other rows say once, few or many, or leave the size out.

CDR3 protein,CDR3 DNA,J gene,V gene,clone size,D gene
CAWSIRGGAGANVLTF,TGTGCCTGGAGTATACGGGGGGGGGCTGGGGCCAACGTCCTGACTTTC,TRBJ2-6,TRBV30,NA,TRBD2
CASSPRQDMNTEAFF,TGTGCCAGCAGTCCACGCCAGGATATGAACACTGAAGCTTTCTTT,TRBJ1-1,TRBV27,NA,NA
CASSQADRGNTGELFF,TGCGCCAGCAGCCAAGCAGACAGGGGAAACACCGGGGAGCTGTTTTTT,TRBJ2-2,TRBV4-1,NA,TRBD1
CASSFQAGAPYEQYF,TGTGCCAGCAGCTTCCAAGCGGGGGCCCCCTACGAGCAGTACTTC,TRBJ2-7,TRBV7-2,NA,TRBD2
CASSQDMADYSGANVLTF,TGTGCCAGCAGCCAAGATATGGCGGACTACTCTGGGGCTAACGTCCTGACTTTC,TRBJ2-6,TRBV4-2,NA,NA
CASSYWTQGEAFF,TGTGCCAGCAGTTACTGGACCCAGGGTGAAGCTTTCTTT,TRBJ1-1,TRBV10-3,NA,NA
CATSRFSGGEETQYF,TGTGCCACCAGCAGATTTAGCGGGGGGGAAGAGACCCAGTACTTC,TRBJ2-5,TRBV15,NA,TRBD2
CASSSPGHDTQYF,TGCGCCAGCAGCTCACCGGGACACGATACGCAGTATTTT,TRBJ2-3,TRBV5-1,NA,NA
CASSMTGTLSNQPQHF,TGTGCCAGTAGTATGACTGGGACACTGAGCAATCAGCCCCAGCATTTT,TRBJ1-5,TRBV19,NA,NA
CASSRRDRGYTGELFF,TGTGCCAGCAGCCGCCGGGACAGGGGCTACACCGGGGAGCTGTTTTTT,TRBJ2-2,TRBV7-8,few,TRBD1
CAWRFAGRPNEKLFF,TGTGCCTGGAGGTTTGCAGGCCGACCTAATGAAAAACTGTTTTTT,TRBJ1-4,TRBV30,NA,NA
CASSSLRTGKTEAFF,TGTGCCAGCAGTTCCCTCCGGACAGGGAAGACTGAAGCTTTCTTT,TRBJ1-1,TRBV6-1,NA,TRBD1
CSAEQGAGTEAFF,TGCAGCGCTGAACAGGGGGCCGGAACTGAAGCTTTCTTT,TRBJ1-1,TRBV29-1,NA,TRBD1
CASSMTGEGNEQFF,TGTGCCAGCAGCATGACAGGGGAGGGAAATGAGCAGTTCTTC,TRBJ2-1,TRBV7-3,NA,NA
CARSLDGCQVPHYEQYF,TGTGCCAGAAGCTTAGACGGTTGTCAGGTCCCACACTACGAGCAGTACTTC,TRBJ2-7,TRBV7-5,once,NA
CASSQEGYEQYF,TGTGCCAGCTCCCAAGAGGGTTACGAGCAGTACTTC,TRBJ2-7,TRBV6-5,NA,NA
CASSTETGGHEQFF,TGTGCCAGCAGCACCGAGACAGGGGGCCATGAGCAGTTCTTC,TRBJ2-1,TRBV5-4,NA,TRBD1
CASSSGTGQETQYF,TGTGCCAGCAGCTCCGGGACAGGGCAAGAGACCCAGTACTTC,TRBJ2-5,TRBV7-9,NA,TRBD1
CASSPERVGEKLFF,TGTGCCAGCAGCCCTGAGCGGGTAGGGGAAAAACTGTTTTTT,TRBJ1-4,TRBV7-2,NA,NA
CASSYGRPGANVLTF,TGTGCCAGCAGTTACGGGAGGCCTGGGGCCAACGTCCTGACTTTC,TRBJ2-6,TRBV6-5,few,NA
CASSPPGVLGQPQHF,TGTGCCAGCAGTCCCCCGGGGGTTTTGGGTCAGCCCCAGCATTTT,TRBJ1-5,TRBV28,NA,NA
CASSRGQGRDTQYF,TGTGCCAGCAGCCGCGGACAGGGGCGGGATACGCAGTATTTT,TRBJ2-3,TRBV5-4,NA,TRBD1
CASSPRQGNEKLFF,TGTGCCAGCTCACCACGACAGGGGAATGAAAAACTGTTTTTT,TRBJ1-4,TRBV18,NA,TRBD1
CASSLRGIGQGFTDTQYF,TGTGCCAGCAGCTTAAGGGGTATCGGACAGGGGTTCACAGATACGCAGTATTTT,TRBJ2-3,TRBV7-2,NA,TRBD1
CASTHSPGELFF,TGTGCCAGCACCCATAGCCCGGGGGAGCTGTTTTTT,TRBJ2-2,TRBV2,few,NA
CASISNPAAMTGRGPEAFF,TGTGCCAGTATTAGTAACCCCGCCGCAATGACAGGGCGAGGCCCTGAAGCTTTCTTT,TRBJ1-1,TRBV19,NA,TRBD1
CATSRDRVFREQFF,TGTGCCACCAGTAGGGACAGGGTTTTCCGTGAGCAGTTCTTC,TRBJ2-1,TRBV15,NA,TRBD1
CASSLREGVNPYEQYF,TGTGCCAGCAGTTTAAGGGAGGGCGTGAATCCCTACGAGCAGTACTTC,TRBJ2-7,TRBV28,NA,TRBD2
CASSLERNEQYF,TGTGCCAGCAGCTTAGAGAGGAACGAGCAGTACTTC,TRBJ2-7,TRBV7-9,once,NA
CASSQDPGLAGGRDEQFF,TGTGCCAGCAGCCAGGACCCGGGACTAGCGGGGGGTCGGGATGAGCAGTTCTTC,TRBJ2-1,TRBV4-2,NA,TRBD2
CASSFGQGGDEKLFF,TGTGCCAGCAGCTTCGGACAGGGAGGGGATGAAAAACTGTTTTTT,TRBJ1-4,TRBV7-9,few,TRBD1
CASSLGTGGGYGYTF,TGTGCCAGCAGCTTAGGGACAGGGGGCGGGTATGGCTACACCTTC,TRBJ1-2,TRBV7-6,NA,TRBD1